This T cell receptor (beta chain) was recovered during a study of blood T cell repertoires in COVID-19. Study-wide context: T cells, B-cell-depleted T cells, or PBMCs supplied cDNA or gDNA.

Seattle enrolled patients during active infection and tracked them longitudinally. The method was immunoSEQ multiplex PCR; TCRdb's version includes in-frame clones alone and lacks a portion of them. Of under 200,000 clones in the sample, roughly 84% were seen once. V was clipped by 0 bases and J by 2 bases, with 15 bases between them. The CDR3 totals 17 residues. The germline V gene encodes CDR1 SGHDN and CDR2 FVKESK. Sequenced: peripheral blood. The clonotype comes from a woman aged 65 to 85 with COVID-19, enrolled during active disease. J is TRBJ2-3 and V is TRBV14; the D gene is possibly TRBD2 (5 bases). The CDR3 is CASSQEFGKAYTDTQYF. CDR3 DNA sequence: TGTGCCAGCAGCCAAGAATTCGGGAAAGCGTACACAGATACGCAGTATTTT. The full variable domain, with the rest looked up from reference TRBV14 and TRBJ2-3, is EAGVTQFPSHSVIEKGQTVTLRCDPISGHDNLYWYRRVMGKEIKFLLHFVKESKQDESGMPNNRFLAERTGGTYSTLKVQPAELEDSGVYFCASSQEFGKAYTDTQYFGPGTRLTVL.